This TCR beta chain emerged from a study of blood T cell repertoires in COVID-19. A single count supports this clone. The table came from immunoSEQ multiplex PCR; TCRdb's copy has only in-frame clones and leaves some out. Here the sample spans fewer than 35,000 clones, about nine tenths being singletons. Material: peripheral blood. This receptor was obtained from a man between 50 and 59 years old with active or convalescent COVID-19.

The CDR3, as DNA: TGCAGTGCTAGTAGACAAAGCTCCTATAATTCACCCCTCCACTTT. Its protein is CSASRQSSYNSPLHF. The chain joins TRBV20-1 to TRBJ1-6; D gene ambiguous. The V gene's germline CDR1 is DFQATT and CDR2 SNEGSKA (reference sequence). The CDR3 is made up of 15 amino acids. The V and J ends lost 3 bases and 0 bases respectively, with 9 bases between them.